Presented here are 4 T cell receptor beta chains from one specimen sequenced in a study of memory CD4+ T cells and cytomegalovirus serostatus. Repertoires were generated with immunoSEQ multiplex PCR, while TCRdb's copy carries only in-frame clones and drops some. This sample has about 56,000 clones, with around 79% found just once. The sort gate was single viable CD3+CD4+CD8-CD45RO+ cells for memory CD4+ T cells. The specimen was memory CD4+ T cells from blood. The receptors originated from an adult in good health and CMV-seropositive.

CDR3 sequence: CASQSGSTDTQYF. CDR3 bases: TGTGCCAGCCAGAGCGGGAGCACAGATACGCAGTATTTT. This chain connects TRBV28 to TRBJ2-3, with D possibly being TRBD2 (6 bases). This CDR3 has 13 amino acids. In germline, CDR1 is MDHEN, CDR2 SYDVKM. V was shortened by 8 bases and J by 0 bases, with 9 bases between the two germline ends.

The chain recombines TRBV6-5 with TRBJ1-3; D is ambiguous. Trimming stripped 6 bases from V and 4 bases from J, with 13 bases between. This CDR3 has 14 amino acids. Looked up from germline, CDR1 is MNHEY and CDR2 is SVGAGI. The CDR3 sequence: CASRAGRTGNTIYF. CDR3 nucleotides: TGTGCCAGCAGGGCCGGACGGACCGGAAACACCATATATTTT.

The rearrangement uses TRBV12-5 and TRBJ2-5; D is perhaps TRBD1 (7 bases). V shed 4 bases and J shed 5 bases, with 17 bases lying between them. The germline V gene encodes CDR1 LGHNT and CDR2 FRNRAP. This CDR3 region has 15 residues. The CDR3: CASGSRQGGWETQYF. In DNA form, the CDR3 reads TGTGCTAGTGGTTCCAGACAGGGAGGTTGGGAGACCCAGTACTTC.

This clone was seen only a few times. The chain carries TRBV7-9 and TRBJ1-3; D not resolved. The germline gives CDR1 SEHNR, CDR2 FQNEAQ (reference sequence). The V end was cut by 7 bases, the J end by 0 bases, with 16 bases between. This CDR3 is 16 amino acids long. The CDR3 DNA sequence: TGTGCCAGCACCGAACGCGTTCGCGCCTCTGGAAACACCATATATTTT. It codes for CASTERVRASGNTIYF.